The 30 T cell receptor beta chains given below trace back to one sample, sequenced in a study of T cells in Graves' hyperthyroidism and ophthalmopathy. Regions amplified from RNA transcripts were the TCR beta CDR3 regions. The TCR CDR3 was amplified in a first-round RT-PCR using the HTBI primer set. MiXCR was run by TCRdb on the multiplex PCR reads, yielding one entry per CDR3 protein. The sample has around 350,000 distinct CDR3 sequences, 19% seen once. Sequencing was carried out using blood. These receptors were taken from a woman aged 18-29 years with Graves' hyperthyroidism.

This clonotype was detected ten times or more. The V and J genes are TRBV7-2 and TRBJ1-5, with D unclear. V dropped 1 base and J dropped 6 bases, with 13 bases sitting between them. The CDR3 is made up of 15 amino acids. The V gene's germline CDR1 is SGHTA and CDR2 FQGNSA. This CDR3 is CASSLGGDSRQPQHF. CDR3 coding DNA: TGTGCCAGCAGCTTAGGCGGGGATTCGCGTCAGCCCCAGCATTTT.

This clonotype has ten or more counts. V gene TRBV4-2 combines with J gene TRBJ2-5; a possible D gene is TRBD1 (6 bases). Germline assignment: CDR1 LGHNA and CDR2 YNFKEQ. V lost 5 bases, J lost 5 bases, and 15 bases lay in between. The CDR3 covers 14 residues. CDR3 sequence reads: CASSELQGSETQYF. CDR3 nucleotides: TGTGCCAGCAGCGAACTACAGGGATCGGAGACCCAGTACTTC.

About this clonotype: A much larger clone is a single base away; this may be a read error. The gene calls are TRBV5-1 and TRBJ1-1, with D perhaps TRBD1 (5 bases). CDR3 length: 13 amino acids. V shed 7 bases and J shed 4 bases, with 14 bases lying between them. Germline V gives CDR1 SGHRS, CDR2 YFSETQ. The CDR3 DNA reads TGCGCCAGCCGCAGGGAGGCAAGCACTGAAGCTTTCTTT. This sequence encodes CASRREASTEAFF. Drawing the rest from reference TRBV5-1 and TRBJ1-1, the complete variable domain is KAGVTQTPRYLIKTRGQQVTLSCSPISGHRSVSWYQQTPGQGLQFLFEYFSETQRNKGNFPGRFSGRQFSNSRSEMNVSTLELGDSALYLCASRREASTEAFFGQGTRLTVV.

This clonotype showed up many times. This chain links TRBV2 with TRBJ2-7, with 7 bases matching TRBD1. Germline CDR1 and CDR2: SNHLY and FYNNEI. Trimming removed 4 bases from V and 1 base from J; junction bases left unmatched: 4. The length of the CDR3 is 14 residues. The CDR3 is CASSGHRGSYEQYF. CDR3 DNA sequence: TGTGCCAGCAGTGGGCACAGGGGATCCTACGAGCAGTACTTC. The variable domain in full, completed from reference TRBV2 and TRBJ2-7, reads EPEVTQTPSHQVTQMGQEVILRCVPISNHLYFYWYRQILGQKVEFLVSFYNNEISEKSEIFDDQFSVERPDGSNFTLKIRSTKLEDSAMYFCASSGHRGSYEQYFGPGTRLTVT.

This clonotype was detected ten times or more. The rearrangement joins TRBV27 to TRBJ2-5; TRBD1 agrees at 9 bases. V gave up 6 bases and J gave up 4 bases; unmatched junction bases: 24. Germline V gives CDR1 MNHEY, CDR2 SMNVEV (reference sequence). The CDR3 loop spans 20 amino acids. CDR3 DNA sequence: TGTGCCAGCAGCTTTCTCCCACCGGGACAGGGTAGTACCCGGTTAGAGACCCAGTACTTC. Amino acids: CASSFLPPGQGSTRLETQYF.

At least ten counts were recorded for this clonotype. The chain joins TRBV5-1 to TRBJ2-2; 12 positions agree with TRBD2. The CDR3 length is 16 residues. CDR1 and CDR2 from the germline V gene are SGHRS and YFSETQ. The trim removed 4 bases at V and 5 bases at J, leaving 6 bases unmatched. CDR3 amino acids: CASSLRLAGETGELFF. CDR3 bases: TGCGCCAGCAGCCTTCGACTAGCGGGGGAGACCGGGGAGCTGTTTTTT.

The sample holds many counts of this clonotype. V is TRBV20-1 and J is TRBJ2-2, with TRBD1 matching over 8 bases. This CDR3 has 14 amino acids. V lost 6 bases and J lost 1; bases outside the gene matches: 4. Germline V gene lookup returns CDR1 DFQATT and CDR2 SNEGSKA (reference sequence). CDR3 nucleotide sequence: TGCAGTGCAGGGGACAGGCGGAACACCGGGGAGCTGTTTTTT. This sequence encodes CSAGDRRNTGELFF.

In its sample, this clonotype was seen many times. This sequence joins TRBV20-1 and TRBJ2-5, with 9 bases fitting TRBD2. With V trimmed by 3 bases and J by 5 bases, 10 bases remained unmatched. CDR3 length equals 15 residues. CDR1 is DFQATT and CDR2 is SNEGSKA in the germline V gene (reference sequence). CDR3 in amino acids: CSASGLAGSAETQYF. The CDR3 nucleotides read TGCAGTGCTAGCGGGCTAGCGGGGTCAGCCGAGACCCAGTACTTC.

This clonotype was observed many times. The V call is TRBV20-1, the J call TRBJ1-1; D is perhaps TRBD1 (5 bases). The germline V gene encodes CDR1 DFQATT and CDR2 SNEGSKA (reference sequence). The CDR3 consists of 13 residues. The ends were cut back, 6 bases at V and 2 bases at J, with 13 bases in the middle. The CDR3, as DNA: TGCAGTGCAACTCAGGGTCGAAACACTGAAGCTTTCTTT. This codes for CSATQGRNTEAFF.

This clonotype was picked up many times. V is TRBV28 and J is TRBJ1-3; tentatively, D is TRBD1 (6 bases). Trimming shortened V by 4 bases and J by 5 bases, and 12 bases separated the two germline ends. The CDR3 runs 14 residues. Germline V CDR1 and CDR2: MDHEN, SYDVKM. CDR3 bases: TGTGCCAGCAGTTGGGGCAGGGGAAGAAACACCATATATTTT. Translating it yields CASSWGRGRNTIYF.

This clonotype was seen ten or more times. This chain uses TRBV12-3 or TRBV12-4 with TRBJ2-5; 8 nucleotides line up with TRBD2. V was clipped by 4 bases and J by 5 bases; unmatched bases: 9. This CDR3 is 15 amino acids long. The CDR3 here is CASSSPGGGSETQYF. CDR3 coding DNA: TGTGCCAGCAGTTCCCCCGGCGGGGGGAGTGAGACCCAGTACTTC.

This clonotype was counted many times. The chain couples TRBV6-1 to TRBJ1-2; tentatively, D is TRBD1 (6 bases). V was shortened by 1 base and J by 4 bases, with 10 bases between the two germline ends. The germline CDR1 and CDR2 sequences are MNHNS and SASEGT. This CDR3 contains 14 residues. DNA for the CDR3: TGTGCCAGCAGTGAAGTGGGGGGCCGCTATGGCTACACCTTC. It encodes CASSEVGGRYGYTF.

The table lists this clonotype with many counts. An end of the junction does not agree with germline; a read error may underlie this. This CDR3 is CAGSLAGARETQYF. The DNA of the CDR3 is TGTGCCGGCAGTTTAGCAGGGGCTCGGGAGACCCAGTACTTC. The chain joins TRBV12-3 or TRBV12-4 to TRBJ2-5, with D perhaps TRBD1 (6 bases). This CDR3 spans 14 amino acids.

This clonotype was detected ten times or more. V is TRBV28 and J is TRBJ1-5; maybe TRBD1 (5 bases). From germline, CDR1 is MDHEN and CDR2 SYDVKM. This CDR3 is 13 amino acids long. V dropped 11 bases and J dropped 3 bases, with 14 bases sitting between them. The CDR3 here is CAGKGAYNQPQHF. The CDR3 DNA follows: TGTGCCGGTAAAGGGGCCTACAATCAGCCCCAGCATTTT.

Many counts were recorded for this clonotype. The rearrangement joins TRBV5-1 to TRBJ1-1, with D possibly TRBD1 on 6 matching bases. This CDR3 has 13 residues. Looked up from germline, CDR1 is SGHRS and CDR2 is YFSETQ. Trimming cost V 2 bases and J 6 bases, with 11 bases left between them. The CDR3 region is CASSFPDSSEAFF. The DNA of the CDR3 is TGCGCCAGCAGCTTCCCGGACAGCTCTGAAGCTTTCTTT.

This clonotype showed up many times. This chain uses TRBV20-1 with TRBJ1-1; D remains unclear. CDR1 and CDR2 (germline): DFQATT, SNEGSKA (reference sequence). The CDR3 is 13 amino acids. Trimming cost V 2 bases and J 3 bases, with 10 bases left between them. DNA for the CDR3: TGCAGTGCTAGAAGCCGAGGGCACACTGAAGCTTTCTTT. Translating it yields CSARSRGHTEAFF.

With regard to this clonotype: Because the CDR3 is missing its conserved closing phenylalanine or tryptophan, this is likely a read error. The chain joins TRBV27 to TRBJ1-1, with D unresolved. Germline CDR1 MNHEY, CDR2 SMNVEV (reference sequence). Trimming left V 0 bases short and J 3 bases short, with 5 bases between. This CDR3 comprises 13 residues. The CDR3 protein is CASSLSAYTEAFL. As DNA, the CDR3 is TGTGCCAGCAGTTTATCTGCCTACACTGAAGCTTTCCTT.

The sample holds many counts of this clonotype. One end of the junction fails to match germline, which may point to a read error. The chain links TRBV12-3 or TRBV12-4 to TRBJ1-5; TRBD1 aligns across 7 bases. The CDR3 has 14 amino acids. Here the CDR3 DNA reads TGTACCAGCAGCCGGGACAGTAACAATCAGCCCCAGCATTTT. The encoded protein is CTSSRDSNNQPQHF.

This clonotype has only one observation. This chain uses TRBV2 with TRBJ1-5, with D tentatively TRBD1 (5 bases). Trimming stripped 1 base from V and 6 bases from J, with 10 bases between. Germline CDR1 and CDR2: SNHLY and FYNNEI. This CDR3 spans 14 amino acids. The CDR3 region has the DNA TGTGCCAGCAGTGAAGACAGGATCGGTCAGCCCCAGCATTTT. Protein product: CASSEDRIGQPQHF.

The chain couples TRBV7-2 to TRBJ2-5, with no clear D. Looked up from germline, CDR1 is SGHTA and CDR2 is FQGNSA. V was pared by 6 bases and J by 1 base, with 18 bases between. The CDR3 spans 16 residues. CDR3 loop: CASRPPVEDLQETQYF. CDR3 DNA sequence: TGTGCCAGCAGACCCCCCGTCGAAGATCTCCAAGAGACCCAGTACTTC. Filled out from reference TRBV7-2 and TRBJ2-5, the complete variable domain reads GAGVSQSPSNKVTEKGKDVELRCDPISGHTALYWYRQSLGQGLEFLIYFQGNSAPDKSGLPSDRFSAERTGGSVSTLTIQRTQQEDSAVYLCASRPPVEDLQETQYFGPGTRLLVL.

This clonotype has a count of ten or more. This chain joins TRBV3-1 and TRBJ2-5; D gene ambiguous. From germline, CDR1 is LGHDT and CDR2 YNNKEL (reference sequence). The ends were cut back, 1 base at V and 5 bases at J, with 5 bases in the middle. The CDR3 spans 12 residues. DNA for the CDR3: TGTGCCAGCAGCCAAGCCTGGGAGACCCAGTACTTC. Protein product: CASSQAWETQYF.

CDR3: CASSQDPGAFSYEQYF. The DNA for the CDR3 is TGTGCCAGCAGCCAAGACCCGGGGGCCTTCTCCTACGAGCAGTACTTC. This chain links TRBV4-2 with TRBJ2-7, with D perhaps being TRBD1 or TRBD2 (6 bases each). Trimming left V 0 bases short and J 0 bases short, with 12 bases between. The CDR3 has 16 residues. The germline CDR1 and CDR2 sequences are LGHNA and YNFKEQ.

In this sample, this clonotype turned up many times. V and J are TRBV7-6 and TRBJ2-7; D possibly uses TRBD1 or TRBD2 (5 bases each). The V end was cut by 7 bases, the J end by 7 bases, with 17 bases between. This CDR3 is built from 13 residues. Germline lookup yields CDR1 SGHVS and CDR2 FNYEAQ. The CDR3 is CASNRDQESEQYF. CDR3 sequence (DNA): TGTGCCAGCAACCGGGACCAGGAATCGGAGCAGTACTTC.

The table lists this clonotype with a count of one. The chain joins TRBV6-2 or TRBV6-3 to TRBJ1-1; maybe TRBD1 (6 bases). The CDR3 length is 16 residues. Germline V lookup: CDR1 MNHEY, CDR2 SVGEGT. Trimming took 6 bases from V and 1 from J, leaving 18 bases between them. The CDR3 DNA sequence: TGTGCCAGCAGCCCACCGCCCCCGGACAGGAACACTGAAGCTTTCTTT. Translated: CASSPPPPDRNTEAFF.

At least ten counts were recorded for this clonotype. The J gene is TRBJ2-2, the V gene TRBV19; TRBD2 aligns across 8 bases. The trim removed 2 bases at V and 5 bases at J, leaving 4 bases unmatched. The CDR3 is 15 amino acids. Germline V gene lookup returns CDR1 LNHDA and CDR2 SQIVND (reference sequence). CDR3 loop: CASSIRPSGTGELFF. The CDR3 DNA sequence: TGTGCCAGTAGTATACGGCCTAGCGGGACCGGGGAGCTGTTTTTT.

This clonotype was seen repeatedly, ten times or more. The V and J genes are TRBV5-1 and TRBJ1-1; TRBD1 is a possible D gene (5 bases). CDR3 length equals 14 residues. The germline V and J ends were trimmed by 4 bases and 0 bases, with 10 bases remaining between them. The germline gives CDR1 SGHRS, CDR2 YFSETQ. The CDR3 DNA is TGCGCCAGCAGCGGAACAGGAATGAACACTGAAGCTTTCTTT. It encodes CASSGTGMNTEAFF. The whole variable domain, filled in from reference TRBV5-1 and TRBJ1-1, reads KAGVTQTPRYLIKTRGQQVTLSCSPISGHRSVSWYQQTPGQGLQFLFEYFSETQRNKGNFPGRFSGRQFSNSRSEMNVSTLELGDSALYLCASSGTGMNTEAFFGQGTRLTVV.

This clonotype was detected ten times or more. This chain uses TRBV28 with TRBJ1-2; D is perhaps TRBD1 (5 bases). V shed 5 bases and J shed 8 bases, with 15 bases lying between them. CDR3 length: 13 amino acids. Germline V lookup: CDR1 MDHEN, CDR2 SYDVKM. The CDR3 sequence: CASSTPGKRGYTF. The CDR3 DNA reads TGTGCCAGCAGTACCCCAGGGAAGCGCGGCTACACCTTC.

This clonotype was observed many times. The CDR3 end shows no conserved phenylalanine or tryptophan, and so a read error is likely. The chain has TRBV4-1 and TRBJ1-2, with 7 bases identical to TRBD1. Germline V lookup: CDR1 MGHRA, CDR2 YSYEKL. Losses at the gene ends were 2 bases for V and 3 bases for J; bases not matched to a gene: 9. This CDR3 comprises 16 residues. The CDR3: CASSQSMDRSYYGYTS. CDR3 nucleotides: TGCGCCAGCAGCCAATCAATGGACAGGTCGTACTATGGCTACACCTCC.

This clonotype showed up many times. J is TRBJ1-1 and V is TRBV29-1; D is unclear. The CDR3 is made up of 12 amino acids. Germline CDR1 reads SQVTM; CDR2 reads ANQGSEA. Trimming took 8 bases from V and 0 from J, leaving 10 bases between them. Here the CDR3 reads CSSQALNTEAFF. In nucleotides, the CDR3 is TGCAGCTCCCAGGCGTTGAACACTGAAGCTTTCTTT.

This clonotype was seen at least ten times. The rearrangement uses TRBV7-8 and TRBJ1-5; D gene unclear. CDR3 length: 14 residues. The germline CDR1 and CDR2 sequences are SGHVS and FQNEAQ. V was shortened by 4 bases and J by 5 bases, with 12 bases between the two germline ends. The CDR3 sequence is CASSSLGFHQPQHF. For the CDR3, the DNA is TGTGCCAGCAGCTCCCTAGGGTTCCATCAGCCCCAGCATTTT.